This T cell receptor beta chain was sequenced in a study of T cell repertoires in cytomegalovirus infection. Study in general: Recently identified HLA-C-restricted and well-studied HLA-B-restricted CMV epitopes were used.

TCRdb used MiXCR to reprocess the reads, holding one entry per CDR3 protein. The sample records fewer than 950,000 distinct CDR3 sequences, roughly 33% being singletons. As for this clonotype: Its specificity is unknown.

The V segment lost 7 bases and the J segment 3 bases; nucleotides outside the gene matches: 11. The CDR3 contains 16 residues. Germline assignment: CDR1 SNHLY and CDR2 FYNNEI. This TCR was sampled from a human donor in good health (CMV status not recorded). Some clones in this sample may be carry-over from other donors' samples. The chain carries TRBV2 and TRBJ2-7, with 11 bases identical to TRBD1. The sample here was cultured CD8+ T cells from PBMCs, taken from culture after CMV antigen stimulation. DNA for the CDR3: TGTGCCAGCAACCAGGACAGGGGGCGCTCGGACTACGAGCAGTACGTC. This sequence encodes CASNQDRGRSDYEQYV.